These 9 T cell receptor beta chains were all obtained from the same sample, sequenced in a study of T cell responses to AZD1222 COVID-19 vaccine. Generated by immunoSEQ multiplex PCR, the TCRdb table keeps only in-frame clones and is missing some. The sample yields around 100,000 clones, around 88% seen once. Sequencing used peripheral blood, obtained 28 days after the second AZD1222 dose. These receptor sequences come from an adult who received the AZD1222 COVID-19 vaccine.

The rearrangement joins TRBV12-5 to TRBJ1-6, with 10 bases fitting TRBD1. Germline loops: CDR1 LGHNT, CDR2 FRNRAP. V lost 8 bases to trimming and J lost 1 base; unmatched junction nucleotides: 5. This CDR3 has 16 amino acids. DNA for the CDR3: TGTGCTAGTAGACAGGGGGCAGGGTCCTATAATTCACCCCTCCACTTT. Its translation: CASRQGAGSYNSPLHF. The variable domain in full, with the rest retrieved from reference TRBV12-5 and TRBJ1-6, is DARVTQTPRHKVTEMGQEVTMRCQPILGHNTVFWYRQTMMQGLELLAYFRNRAPLDDSGMPKDRFSAEMPDATLATLKIQPSEPRDSAVYFCASRQGAGSYNSPLHFGNGTRLTVT.

The rearrangement links TRBV5-1 to TRBJ1-2, with 8 bases identical to TRBD1. The CDR3 is made up of 13 amino acids. The germline gives CDR1 SGHRS, CDR2 YFSETQ. The J segment lost 6 bases and the V segment lost 4 bases, leaving 5 bases of the junction unmatched. The CDR3 spells CASSDQGADGYTF. The CDR3, as DNA: TGCGCCAGCAGCGATCAGGGGGCGGATGGCTACACCTTC.

This chain joins TRBV5-1 and TRBJ2-3; TRBD2 agrees at 13 bases. J was trimmed by 6 bases and V by 4 bases; bases with no gene match: 5. The CDR3 runs to 15 residues. CDR1 is SGHRS, CDR2 YFSETQ, per germline. Written as DNA, the CDR3 is TGCGCCAGCAGCCCTGGGACTAGCGGGGTCGATACGCAGTATTTT. Protein product: CASSPGTSGVDTQYF.

CDR3: CASSLDQQSRAFF. In DNA, the CDR3 is TGTGCCAGCAGCTTAGATCAGCAGTCTCGGGCTTTCTTT. V and J are TRBV11-2 and TRBJ1-1; D not certain. The V end lost 0 bases, the J end lost 11 bases, and 13 bases lay between the germline ends. Germline-derived CDR1 and CDR2 are SGHAT and FQNNGV. The CDR3 is 13 amino acids.

This clone occurred a few times. The chain has TRBV19 and TRBJ1-5, with D perhaps matching TRBD1 (5 bases). The germline V and J ends were trimmed by 4 bases and 6 bases, with 13 bases remaining between them. Germline V gene lookup returns CDR1 LNHDA and CDR2 SQIVND (reference sequence). The CDR3 has 14 amino acids. CDR3 in amino acids: CASSTAGIGQPQHF. CDR3 coding DNA: TGTGCCAGTAGTACCGCAGGGATAGGTCAGCCCCAGCATTTT. The entire variable domain, with the rest obtained from reference TRBV19 and TRBJ1-5, is as follows: DGGITQSPKYLFRKEGQNVTLSCEQNLNHDAMYWYRQDPGQGLRLIYYSQIVNDFQKGDIAEGYSVSREKKESFPLTVTSAQKNPTAFYLCASSTAGIGQPQHFGDGTRLSIL.

This rearrangement joins TRBV25-1 to TRBJ1-2; no clear D. Trimming shortened V by 0 bases and J by 4 bases, and 6 bases separated the two germline ends. Germline CDR1 and CDR2: MGHDK and SYGVNS. The CDR3 spans 13 residues. The CDR3 here is CASSEYPGYGYTF. In nucleotides, the CDR3 is TGTGCCAGCAGTGAATATCCAGGCTATGGCTACACCTTC.

This chain joins TRBV15 and TRBJ2-1; D ambiguous. This CDR3 has 15 amino acids. Trimming left V 0 bases short and J 7 bases short, with 13 bases between. The germline gives CDR1 LNHNV, CDR2 YYDKDF (reference sequence). The DNA of the CDR3 is TGTGCCACCAGCAGAGATTTGGGCGGCAAAAATGAGCAGTTCTTC. Its protein product is CATSRDLGGKNEQFF.

The chain uses TRBV7-2 and TRBJ1-1; TRBD1 matches at 9 bases. The germline gives CDR1 SGHTA, CDR2 FQGNSA. The CDR3 spans 14 residues. The V segment lost 5 bases and the J segment 6 bases; nucleotides outside the gene matches: 7. CDR3 in DNA: TGTGCCAGCAGCCCTCCTGACAGGGGGGCTGAAGCTTTCTTT. Protein sequence: CASSPPDRGAEAFF.

In its sample, this clone was seen a few times. The rearrangement joins TRBV5-5 to TRBJ1-2; no definite D call. The V gene's germline CDR1 is SGHKS and CDR2 YYEKEE (reference sequence). Trimming pared 4 bases from V and 2 bases from J, leaving 12 bases between. The CDR3 has 14 residues. CDR3 bases: TGTGCCAGCAGCCTGGGCAGGATGAACTATGGCTACACCTTC. Amino acids: CASSLGRMNYGYTF.